This TCR beta chain is drawn from a study of CD8+ T cells in alopecia areata. At the level of the study: Patients in the treated group were given tofacitinib by mouth, 5 to 10 mg twice a day.

Treatment here: oral pan-JAK inhibitor, 5-10 mg twice daily. This clone has just one count. Between the trimmed V and J ends, which lost 3 bases and 0 bases, there was a span of 9 bases. The CDR3 contains 14 residues. The V gene's germline CDR1 is SQVTM and CDR2 ANQGSEA. Reverse transcribed after extraction, RNA yielded cDNA as the sequencing template. Profiling relied on immunoSEQ multiplex PCR, and the TCRdb table lists in-frame clones only, not all of them. The sample consists of 160,000 or so clones, 58% of them appearing once. The chain combines TRBV29-1 with TRBJ2-4; TRBD1 might be the D (6 bases). The sample was CD4+ T cells sorted from blood, taken at roughly week 58, from a patient treated with tofacitinib. This receptor was obtained from a human donor with alopecia areata. CDR3 protein: CSVEDRLAKNIQYF. The CDR3 region has the DNA TGCAGCGTTGAGGACAGACTAGCCAAAAACATTCAGTACTTC.